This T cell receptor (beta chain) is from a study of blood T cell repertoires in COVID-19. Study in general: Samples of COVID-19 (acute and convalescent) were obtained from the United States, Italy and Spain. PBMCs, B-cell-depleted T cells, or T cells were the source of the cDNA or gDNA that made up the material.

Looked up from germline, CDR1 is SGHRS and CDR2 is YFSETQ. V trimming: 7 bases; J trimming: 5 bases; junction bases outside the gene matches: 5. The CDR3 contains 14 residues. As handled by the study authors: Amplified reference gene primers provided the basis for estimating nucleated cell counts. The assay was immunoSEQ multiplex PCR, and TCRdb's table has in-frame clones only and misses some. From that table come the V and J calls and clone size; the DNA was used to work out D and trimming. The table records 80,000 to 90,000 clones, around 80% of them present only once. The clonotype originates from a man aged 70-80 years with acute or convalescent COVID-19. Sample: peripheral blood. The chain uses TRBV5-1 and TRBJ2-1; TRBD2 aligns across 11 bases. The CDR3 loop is CASRNSGGDNEQFF. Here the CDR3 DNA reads TGCGCCAGCCGAAATAGCGGGGGGGACAATGAGCAGTTCTTC.